These T cell receptor beta chains were read from a single sample in a study of blood T cell repertoires in COVID-19. Profiled with immunoSEQ multiplex PCR; TCRdb holds only in-frame clones, not every one. This sample has some 200,000 clones; roughly nine tenths occur once, and the top ten carry 3.1%. Source material: PBMCs or T cells enriched from blood (not recorded which). These receptors originate from a woman between 50 and 59 years old in a cohort exposed to, infected with or recovered from COVID-19 (not recorded which). Both conserved end residues are part of each CDR3. The order of the fields is V gene, D gene, CDR3 protein. A D gene is named only where the DNA matches it firmly.

v_gene: TRBV9; d_gene: NA; CDR3aa: CASSVAGEGNQPQHF
v_gene: TRBV5-4; d_gene: TRBD1; CDR3aa: CASRMSGGNYGYTF
v_gene: TRBV19; d_gene: NA; CDR3aa: CASSKGTQVHYGYTF
v_gene: TRBV7-3; d_gene: NA; CDR3aa: CASSLSGSSGNTIYF
v_gene: TRBV9; d_gene: TRBD2; CDR3aa: CASSVGGGGASGELFF
v_gene: TRBV6-2/TRBV6-3; d_gene: NA; CDR3aa: CASSRDNLYEQYF
v_gene: TRBV4-3; d_gene: TRBD2; CDR3aa: CASSQDLPFSSGALPYNEQFF
v_gene: TRBV3-1/TRBV3-2; d_gene: NA; CDR3aa: CASSPPPGRVGYEQYF
v_gene: TRBV29-1; d_gene: NA; CDR3aa: CSVEESRTEAFF
v_gene: TRBV30; d_gene: TRBD1; CDR3aa: CAWSRQGPGPQHF
v_gene: TRBV4-1; d_gene: TRBD1; CDR3aa: CASSESIQGVLGNTIYF
v_gene: TRBV7-2; d_gene: NA; CDR3aa: CASSLSGVSGETQYF
v_gene: TRBV20-1; d_gene: TRBD1; CDR3aa: CSASYPGETGASQPQHF
v_gene: TRBV11-2; d_gene: NA; CDR3aa: CASSRGLPSDTQYF
v_gene: TRBV19; d_gene: NA; CDR3aa: CASSARYSGANVLTF
v_gene: TRBV12-3/TRBV12-4; d_gene: NA; CDR3aa: CASSLILSSVTF
v_gene: TRBV5-1; d_gene: TRBD1; CDR3aa: CASSFLDRARTEAFF
v_gene: TRBV19; d_gene: TRBD1; CDR3aa: CASRTGRNQPQHF
v_gene: TRBV6-2/TRBV6-3; d_gene: TRBD2; CDR3aa: CASSILARDTGELFF
v_gene: TRBV5-1; d_gene: TRBD1; CDR3aa: CASSSRDRGFYGYTF
v_gene: TRBV7-2; d_gene: NA; CDR3aa: CASSLVVDSPLHF
v_gene: TRBV29-1; d_gene: NA; CDR3aa: CSVVEGGLQAFF
v_gene: TRBV5-1; d_gene: NA; CDR3aa: CASSLDAGRTQYF
v_gene: TRBV29-1; d_gene: TRBD1; CDR3aa: CSGGQGVGELFF
v_gene: TRBV6-5; d_gene: NA; CDR3aa: CASRLQGRAEAFF
v_gene: TRBV20-1; d_gene: NA; CDR3aa: CSAKDRNGYTF
v_gene: TRBV6-1; d_gene: NA; CDR3aa: CASSEAIRLKQPQHF
v_gene: TRBV4-2; d_gene: NA; CDR3aa: CASSQEVGARNQPQHF
v_gene: TRBV28; d_gene: NA; CDR3aa: CASSFLFVRGHMGNQPQHF
v_gene: TRBV19; d_gene: TRBD1; CDR3aa: CASTAGTGEFAEQYF
v_gene: TRBV28; d_gene: NA; CDR3aa: CASSFYILAEQYF
v_gene: TRBV7-2; d_gene: NA; CDR3aa: CASSLAGPGGYGYTF
v_gene: TRBV7-2; d_gene: NA; CDR3aa: CASSYRGGLAKNIQYF
v_gene: TRBV10-2; d_gene: NA; CDR3aa: CASKAFGDEKLFF
v_gene: TRBV30; d_gene: NA; CDR3aa: CAWSVGGNGQPQHF
v_gene: TRBV28; d_gene: NA; CDR3aa: CASTAFGGGSGNTIYF
v_gene: TRBV7-8; d_gene: NA; CDR3aa: CASSSGGQPQHF
v_gene: TRBV7-8; d_gene: NA; CDR3aa: CASRPDSASFYGYTF
v_gene: TRBV5-6; d_gene: TRBD1; CDR3aa: CASSQGQVFYTF
v_gene: TRBV4-3; d_gene: NA; CDR3aa: CASSPRGGGGSPLHF
v_gene: TRBV5-1; d_gene: NA; CDR3aa: CASSREGATNEKLFF